This entry lists 30 T cell receptor beta chains sequenced from one sample in a study of patients and donors after allogeneic stem cell transplantation. TCRdb fed the RT-PCR reads into MiXCR, producing one record per CDR3 protein. The sample shows about 960,000 distinct CDR3 sequences, under 20% of them seen only once. The specimen was blood, either unsorted or a sorted T cell fraction (not recorded which). These receptors all stem from a human donor who was either an allogeneic HSCT recipient or a stem cell or donor lymphocyte infusion donor (not recorded which). It is not recorded whose cells these are; they may come from a transplant donor.

This clonotype has only a few counts. This sequence joins TRBV20-1 and TRBJ1-3; D gene unclear. V lost 1 base and J lost 0, with 16 bases in between. The V gene's germline CDR1 is DFQATT and CDR2 SNEGSKA (reference sequence). This CDR3 is 17 amino acids long. CDR3 in DNA: TGCAGTGCTAGAGGAGCAGGTCGGCGATTCTCTGGAAACACCATATATTTT. Translation gives CSARGAGRRFSGNTIYF.

This clonotype was counted a few times. V is TRBV18 and J is TRBJ1-1; 7 bases map to TRBD1. With V trimmed by 5 bases and J by 4 bases, 4 bases remained unmatched. The germline gives CDR1 KGHSH, CDR2 LQKENI. The CDR3 has 13 residues. CDR3 in amino acids: CASSDHRGTEAFF. The CDR3 DNA sequence: TGTGCCAGCTCAGATCACAGGGGCACTGAAGCTTTCTTT.

This clonotype has more than one count but fewer than ten. The chain uses TRBV20-1 and TRBJ2-7, with D possibly TRBD1 on 6 matching bases. The V and J ends lost 4 bases and 4 bases respectively, with 20 bases between them. Germline V lookup: CDR1 DFQATT, CDR2 SNEGSKA (reference sequence). The CDR3 covers 15 residues. The CDR3 DNA follows: TGCAGTGCTACCTCCCTAGAAAAGGGGACATACGAGCAGTACTTC. It is translated as CSATSLEKGTYEQYF.

A few counts support this clonotype. The chain joins TRBV28 to TRBJ2-1, with D unclear. There are 18 residues in the CDR3. V shed 2 bases and J shed 3 bases, with 20 bases lying between them. Germline assignment: CDR1 MDHEN and CDR2 SYDVKM. CDR3 DNA: TGTGCCAGCAGTTTAAGGTTTTTCGAGGAGACCTTCTACAATGAGCAGTTCTTC. Translating it yields CASSLRFFEETFYNEQFF.

The table lists this clonotype with a few counts. The rearrangement joins TRBV6-2 or TRBV6-3 to TRBJ2-7, with D maybe TRBD1 (6 bases). Germline values: CDR1 MNHEY, CDR2 SVGEGT. V was shortened by 8 bases and J by 2 bases, with 13 bases between the two germline ends. This CDR3 has 13 residues. The CDR3 loop is CASQGQGTYEQYF. In nucleotides, the CDR3 is TGTGCCAGCCAGGGCCAGGGGACCTACGAGCAGTACTTC.

V is TRBV12-3 or TRBV12-4 and J is TRBJ2-1; D not certain. The V and J ends lost 1 base and 6 bases respectively, with 13 bases between them. The CDR3 contains 15 residues. The CDR3 reads CASSLVVGILNEQFF. As DNA, the CDR3 is TGTGCCAGCAGTTTAGTGGTGGGGATTCTCAATGAGCAGTTCTTC.

The gene calls are TRBV27 and TRBJ2-4, with no clear D. CDR1 and CDR2 from the germline V gene are MNHEY and SMNVEV (reference sequence). The CDR3 extends over 15 amino acids. The germline V and J ends were trimmed by 2 bases and 0 bases, with 8 bases remaining between them. CDR3 loop: CASSLTAVAKNIQYF. CDR3 bases: TGTGCCAGCAGTTTAACGGCGGTAGCCAAAAACATTCAGTACTTC.

V gene TRBV4-2 combines with J gene TRBJ2-2; no reliable D call. Looked up from germline, CDR1 is LGHNA and CDR2 is YNFKEQ. The CDR3 extends over 14 amino acids. Between the trimmed V and J ends, which lost 0 bases and 4 bases, there was a span of 6 bases. CDR3: CASSQEVFTGELFF. The CDR3 DNA reads as TGTGCCAGCAGCCAAGAGGTTTTCACCGGGGAGCTGTTTTTT.

This clonotype was seen a few times. This chain's CDR3 is CASSRSGTDTYEQYF. The CDR3 nucleotides read TGTGCCAGCTCCCGGTCGGGGACTGACACCTACGAGCAGTACTTC. This chain connects TRBV18 to TRBJ2-7; TRBD2 is a possible D gene (6 bases). Germline CDR1 reads KGHSH; CDR2 reads LQKENI. The CDR3 is 15 residues long. Between the trimmed V and J ends, which lost 6 bases and 2 bases, there was a span of 17 bases.

This clonotype was seen a handful of times. V is TRBV6-4 and J is TRBJ1-2; 7 nucleotides agree with TRBD1. This CDR3 comprises 13 residues. The germline V gene has CDR1 MRHNA and CDR2 SNTAGT. With 5 bases clipped from V and 7 bases from J, the junction kept 7 bases outside the gene matches. The CDR3 DNA sequence: TGTGCCAGCAGTAGGCGAGGGGGCGCTGGCTACACCTTC. Protein sequence: CASSRRGGAGYTF.

V usage is TRBV19 and J usage is TRBJ1-1; D is possibly TRBD1 (5 bases). Germline CDR1 and CDR2: LNHDA and SQIVND (reference sequence). Trimming took 8 bases from V and 0 from J, leaving 10 bases between them. This CDR3 is 13 amino acids long. The CDR3 DNA reads TGTGCCAGTTCGGGACTCATGAACACTGAAGCTTTCTTT. This sequence encodes CASSGLMNTEAFF. Using reference TRBV19 and TRBJ1-1 for the parts outside the CDR3, the full variable domain is DGGITQSPKYLFRKEGQNVTLSCEQNLNHDAMYWYRQDPGQGLRLIYYSQIVNDFQKGDIAEGYSVSREKKESFPLTVTSAQKNPTAFYLCASSGLMNTEAFFGQGTRLTVV.

This clonotype turned up a few times. This chain uses TRBV12-3 or TRBV12-4 with TRBJ1-5; D perhaps matches TRBD1 (5 bases). CDR3 length: 15 amino acids. The ends were cut back, 5 bases at V and 3 bases at J, with 14 bases in the middle. The CDR3 DNA sequence: TGTGCCAGCAGTGTAGTGCAGGGCTCCAATCAGCCCCAGCATTTT. This sequence encodes CASSVVQGSNQPQHF.

This chain uses TRBV5-4 with TRBJ2-1; TRBD2 might be the D (5 bases). This CDR3 has 17 amino acids. Trimming left V 0 bases short and J 4 bases short, with 17 bases between. Germline values: CDR1 SGHNT, CDR2 YYREEE (reference sequence). The CDR3 spells CASSLGTRTGMYNEQFF. CDR3 nucleotides: TGTGCCAGCAGCTTGGGTACGCGGACTGGTATGTACAATGAGCAGTTCTTC.

This clonotype was seen only a few times. The chain has TRBV15 and TRBJ2-1; 11 bases are shared with TRBD2. The junction had 5 bases not matched to a gene; V was cut back by 1 base and J by 6 bases. Germline loops: CDR1 LNHNV, CDR2 YYDKDF (reference sequence). CDR3 length: 16 amino acids. The CDR3 bases are TGTGCCACCAGCAGAGGACCGGGACTAGCGGCCAATGAGCAGTTCTTC. As protein: CATSRGPGLAANEQFF. The variable domain in full, completed from reference TRBV15 and TRBJ2-1, reads DAMVIQNPRYQVTQFGKPVTLSCSQTLNHNVMYWYQQKSSQAPKLLFHYYDKDFNNEADTPDNFQSRRPNTSFCFLDIRSPGLGDTAMYLCATSRGPGLAANEQFFGPGTRLTVL.

This sequence joins TRBV4-2 and TRBJ2-5; D tentatively fits TRBD1 or TRBD2 (6 bases each). From germline, CDR1 is LGHNA and CDR2 YNFKEQ. V lost 0 bases and J lost 2, with 19 bases in between. This CDR3 has 18 residues. The CDR3 reads CASSQDGRRQGGQETQYF. The CDR3 region has the DNA TGTGCCAGCAGCCAAGATGGTAGGAGACAAGGGGGGCAAGAGACCCAGTACTTC.

This clonotype was detected many times. The chain couples TRBV2 to TRBJ2-1; 9 bases match TRBD2. The CDR3 totals 14 residues. Trimming cost V 7 bases and J 5 bases; bases outside gene matches: 6. In germline, CDR1 is SNHLY, CDR2 FYNNEI. Here the CDR3 reads CASTASGINNEQFF. CDR3 in DNA: TGTGCCAGCACGGCTAGCGGGATCAACAATGAGCAGTTCTTC.

This clonotype came up a few times. The chain combines TRBV15 with TRBJ1-2; D remains ambiguous. The CDR3 is made up of 14 amino acids. The germline V gene has CDR1 LNHNV and CDR2 YYDKDF (reference sequence). Trimming removed 0 bases at V and 4 bases at J, with 9 bases between. The CDR3 loop is CATSRDRLGYGYTF. The CDR3 nucleotides read TGTGCCACCAGCAGAGATCGGCTGGGCTATGGCTACACCTTC.

The V call is TRBV5-6, the J call TRBJ1-5; no clear D. This CDR3 contains 16 residues. From germline, CDR1 is SGHDT and CDR2 YYEEEE. The V gene lost 4 bases and the J gene lost 2 bases, with 16 bases spanning the gap. The CDR3 DNA follows: TGTGCCAGCAGCCTGGGAGTTTCTGGGGGCAATCAGCCCCAGCATTTT. This gives the protein CASSLGVSGGNQPQHF.

This clonotype has more than one count but fewer than ten. The rearrangement uses TRBV20-1 and TRBJ1-4; no clear D gene. The V gene lost 6 bases and the J gene lost 0 bases, with 8 bases spanning the gap. CDR1 DFQATT and CDR2 SNEGSKA come from the germline V gene (reference sequence). The CDR3 contains 13 residues. Here the CDR3 reads CSAWSATNEKLFF. CDR3 DNA sequence: TGCAGTGCGTGGTCCGCAACTAATGAAAAACTGTTTTTT.

This clonotype was detected only a few times. The V gene is TRBV6-5, the J gene TRBJ1-6; D call uncertain. The CDR3 runs to 15 residues. Trimming removed 4 bases at V and 8 bases at J, with 15 bases between. The germline V gene has CDR1 MNHEY and CDR2 SVGAGI. This CDR3 reads CASSFPPGGDSPLHF. DNA for the CDR3: TGTGCCAGCAGTTTCCCTCCAGGTGGAGATTCACCCCTCCACTTT.

This clonotype was counted only a few times. The rearrangement joins TRBV5-1 to TRBJ2-7; TRBD1 aligns across 10 bases. The CDR3 consists of 15 residues. Per germline, CDR1 SGHRS and CDR2 YFSETQ. The V gene end was trimmed by 3 bases and the J gene end by 4 bases; junction bases not matched to a gene: 7. The CDR3 nucleotides are TGCGCCAGCAGCTACTCCGGGACAGGGGTATACGAGCAGTACTTC. Its protein product is CASSYSGTGVYEQYF.

This sequence joins TRBV12-3 or TRBV12-4 and TRBJ2-2; no definite D call. The V end lost 3 bases, the J end lost 0 bases, and 11 bases lay between the germline ends. This CDR3 has 16 amino acids. Here the CDR3 DNA reads TGTGCCAGCAGTTTCCACAGTGGCACGAACACCGGGGAGCTGTTTTTT. It specifies CASSFHSGTNTGELFF.

The chain couples TRBV6-1 to TRBJ1-3; a weak D match, TRBD1 (5 bases). Germline V lookup: CDR1 MNHNS, CDR2 SASEGT. The CDR3 consists of 13 residues. Trimming cost V 3 bases and J 3 bases, with 6 bases left between them. CDR3: CASSDGHGNTIYF. The CDR3 bases are TGTGCCAGCAGTGACGGACATGGAAACACCATATATTTT.

This clonotype was observed a few times. This rearrangement joins TRBV7-9 to TRBJ1-4; D is unresolved. Germline CDR1 is SEHNR and CDR2 is FQNEAQ (reference sequence). Between the trimmed V and J ends, which lost 1 base and 0 bases, there was a span of 9 bases. This CDR3 region has 16 residues. CDR3 coding DNA: TGTGCCAGCAGCTTAGGCAGGAGTGCAACTAATGAAAAACTGTTTTTT. The encoded protein is CASSLGRSATNEKLFF.

This clonotype turned up a few times. The CDR3 sequence: CASRVTGISYEQYF. In DNA, the CDR3 is TGTGCCAGCAGAGTGACAGGGATCAGCTACGAGCAGTACTTC. This rearrangement joins TRBV2 to TRBJ2-7; 7 bases fit TRBD1. V lost 6 bases to trimming and J lost 3 bases; unmatched junction nucleotides: 8. Germline V gene sequence: CDR1 SNHLY, CDR2 FYNNEI. The CDR3 sequence is 14 residues long.

The chain recombines TRBV10-3 with TRBJ2-7, with 10 bases fitting TRBD2. This CDR3 region has 15 residues. The V segment lost 7 bases and the J segment 6 bases; nucleotides outside the gene matches: 12. Germline lookup yields CDR1 ENHRY and CDR2 SYGVKD. CDR3 residues: CAITSGLAGVSEQYF. CDR3 bases: TGTGCCATCACAAGTGGGCTAGCGGGAGTATCCGAGCAGTACTTC.

The V and J genes are TRBV19 and TRBJ2-6, with 7 nucleotides matching TRBD1. With 9 bases clipped from V and 1 base from J, the junction kept 12 bases outside the gene matches. Germline loops: CDR1 LNHDA, CDR2 SQIVND (reference sequence). The CDR3 runs 17 residues. CDR3 in amino acids: CASTKTGPQSGANVLTF. CDR3 in DNA: TGTGCCAGCACCAAGACAGGGCCCCAATCTGGGGCCAACGTCCTGACTTTC.

The table lists this clonotype with a few counts. The chain links TRBV11-1 to TRBJ1-5; D uncertain. CDR1 and CDR2 from the germline V gene are SGHAT and FQDESV (reference sequence). Trimming cost V 1 base and J 5 bases, with 21 bases left between them. The CDR3 length is 18 residues. Here the CDR3 DNA reads TGTGCCAGCAGCTTAGGATTCGCAGAACTGCGAGAGGATCAGCCCCAGCATTTT. It encodes CASSLGFAELREDQPQHF.

Only a few counts were recorded for this clonotype. The rearrangement uses TRBV5-1 and TRBJ2-1; 8 bases line up with TRBD2. J lost 4 bases, V lost 5 bases, and 8 bases had no gene match. This CDR3 comprises 15 residues. Germline V gene lookup returns CDR1 SGHRS and CDR2 YFSETQ. The CDR3 nucleotides read TGCGCCAGCAGACCGGGAGCGGGAGCGTACAATGAGCAGTTCTTC. It yields the protein CASRPGAGAYNEQFF. Supplemented by reference TRBV5-1 and TRBJ2-1, the full variable domain reads KAGVTQTPRYLIKTRGQQVTLSCSPISGHRSVSWYQQTPGQGLQFLFEYFSETQRNKGNFPGRFSGRQFSNSRSEMNVSTLELGDSALYLCASRPGAGAYNEQFFGPGTRLTVL.

The genes are TRBV5-1 and TRBJ1-1; a weak D match, TRBD1 (5 bases). Trimming shortened V by 7 bases and J by 8 bases, and 18 bases separated the two germline ends. Looked up from germline, CDR1 is SGHRS and CDR2 is YFSETQ. The CDR3 is 13 residues long. CDR3 sequence (DNA): TGCGCCAGCTCCCAGGGTGACGCTGGCGAAGCTTTCTTT. Protein sequence: CASSQGDAGEAFF.